The next 29 T cell receptor beta chains were all read from a single sample in a study of blood T cell repertoires in COVID-19. Clones were sequenced by immunoSEQ multiplex PCR, and TCRdb holds only the in-frame ones, with some missing. The table lists 45,000 to 65,000 clones, over 75% of them singletons. Input material: peripheral blood. Receptors originate from a man over 45 with active COVID-19.

The rearrangement links TRBV7-2 to TRBJ2-3; 7 nucleotides match TRBD1. Trimming cost V 5 bases and J 1 base; bases outside gene matches: 6. The CDR3 has 15 residues. Germline assignment: CDR1 SGHTA and CDR2 FQGNSA. DNA for the CDR3: TGTGCCAGCAGCAAGGGGGCAGGGGGCACAGATACGCAGTATTTT. This sequence encodes CASSKGAGGTDTQYF.

This clone was seen a handful of times. This rearrangement joins TRBV9 to TRBJ2-3; 15 bases are shared with TRBD2. Germline assignment: CDR1 SGDLS and CDR2 YYNGEE. The CDR3 covers 16 residues. J was trimmed by 2 bases and V by 3 bases; bases with no gene match: 1. The CDR3, as DNA: TGTGCCAGCAGCGGGACTAGCGGGAGGGCCACAGATACGCAGTATTTT. Translating it yields CASSGTSGRATDTQYF.

This clone was counted a single time. This rearrangement joins TRBV4-3 to TRBJ2-5; D is undetermined. Trimming left V 1 base short and J 1 base short, with 10 bases between. Germline V lookup: CDR1 LGHNA, CDR2 YSLEER. CDR3 size: 15 residues. CDR3 nucleotides: TGCGCCAGCAGCCAAGGGGTAGCAGCCCAAGAGACCCAGTACTTC. The encoded protein is CASSQGVAAQETQYF.

The CDR3 loop reads CASSLWTSGPSSYNEQFF. In DNA form, the CDR3 reads TGCGCCAGCAGCCTATGGACTAGCGGGCCTAGCTCCTACAATGAGCAGTTCTTC. The rearrangement links TRBV4-3 to TRBJ2-1, with TRBD2 identical over 11 bases. There are 18 residues in the CDR3. Trimming removed 4 bases from V and 0 bases from J; junction bases left unmatched: 8. From germline, CDR1 is LGHNA and CDR2 YSLEER.

In its sample, this clone was seen once. The chain joins TRBV6-5 to TRBJ2-1; D is perhaps TRBD2 (6 bases). The V gene's germline CDR1 is MNHEY and CDR2 SVGAGI. CDR3 size: 15 residues. V lost 4 bases, J lost 7 bases, and 17 bases lay in between. DNA for the CDR3: TGTGCCAGCAGTTGGGGCCCCGGCGGGAATAATGAGCAGTTCTTC. It codes for CASSWGPGGNNEQFF.

The chain employs TRBV3-1 (or the pseudogene TRBV3-2) and TRBJ1-2; possible D gene TRBD1, 5 bases. CDR1 and CDR2 from the germline V gene are LGHDT and YNNKEL (reference sequence). The CDR3 contains 15 residues. V lost 5 bases to trimming and J lost 0 bases, with 13 bases between them. The CDR3 DNA reads TGTGCCAGCAGCTACTGGACACAATCTAACTATGGCTACACCTTC. Protein: CASSYWTQSNYGYTF.

The rearrangement uses TRBV9 and TRBJ2-7, with 7 nucleotides matching TRBD1. CDR3 length: 14 residues. CDR1 SGDLS and CDR2 YYNGEE come from the germline V gene. V lost 1 base to trimming and J lost 2 bases; unmatched junction nucleotides: 3. The CDR3, as DNA: TGTGCCAGCAGCGTACAGGGGGTTCCCTACGAGCAGTACTTC. This sequence encodes CASSVQGVPYEQYF. Complete variable domain (other parts from reference TRBV9 and TRBJ2-7): DSGVTQTPKHLITATGQRVTLRCSPRSGDLSVYWYQQSLDQGLQFLIQYYNGEERAKGNILERFSAQQFPDLHSELNLSSLELGDSALYFCASSVQGVPYEQYFGPGTRLTVT.

The chain is built from TRBV7-9 and TRBJ1-1; unclear D gene. CDR3 length equals 13 residues. V dropped 5 bases and J dropped 2 bases, with 9 bases sitting between them. Germline CDR1 is SEHNR and CDR2 is FQNEAQ (reference sequence). CDR3 in DNA: TGTGCCAGCAGCCTGACTTCAAACACTGAAGCTTTCTTT. It yields the protein CASSLTSNTEAFF.

The chain uses TRBV28 and TRBJ1-6; 10 bases are shared with TRBD1. Germline CDR1 reads MDHEN; CDR2 reads SYDVKM. With V trimmed by 6 bases and J by 11 bases, 13 bases remained unmatched. The CDR3 sequence is 16 residues long. The CDR3 nucleotides are TGTGCCAGCAGCTCCTTGCGGGGACAGGGGCTTCCACCCCTCCACTTT. Translation gives CASSSLRGQGLPPLHF. Drawing the rest from reference TRBV28 and TRBJ1-6, the complete variable domain is DVKVTQSSRYLVKRTGEKVFLECVQDMDHENMFWYRQDPGLGLRLIYFSYDVKMKEKGDIPEGYSVSREKKERFSLILESASTNQTSMYLCASSSLRGQGLPPLHFGNGTRLTVT.

J is TRBJ2-1 and V is TRBV30; 8 nucleotides agree with TRBD1. CDR3 length: 15 residues. Germline trimming cut 2 bases from V and 2 bases from J; bases unmatched to any gene: 5. The germline CDR1 and CDR2 sequences are GTSNPN and SVGIG (reference sequence). The CDR3 reads CAWSRAGGTYNEQFF. The CDR3 DNA sequence: TGTGCCTGGAGTAGGGCAGGGGGCACCTACAATGAGCAGTTCTTC. Variable domain in full (rest from reference TRBV30 and TRBJ2-1): SQTIHQWPATLVQPVGSPLSLECTVEGTSNPNLYWYRQAAGRGLQLLFYSVGIGQISSEVPQNLSASRPQDRQFILSSKKLLLSDSGFYLCAWSRAGGTYNEQFFGPGTRLTVL.

The chain has TRBV5-1 and TRBJ2-7; TRBD2 might be the D (6 bases). The CDR3 length is 15 residues. Per the germline V gene, CDR1 is SGHRS and CDR2 is YFSETQ. V lost 0 bases and J lost 3, with 13 bases in between. CDR3 nucleotide sequence: TGCGCCAGCAGCTTGGAGGTTGGGGACTTCTACGAGCAGTACTTC. This codes for CASSLEVGDFYEQYF.

The chain has TRBV6-2 or TRBV6-3 and TRBJ2-3; 7 bases are shared with TRBD2. The CDR3 runs to 17 residues. V shed 0 bases, J shed 0 bases, and the junction held 6 bases outside the gene matches. CDR1 and CDR2 from the germline V gene are MNHEY and SVGEGT. CDR3 sequence reads: CASSYSLAANSTDTQYF. CDR3 bases: TGTGCCAGCAGTTACTCCCTAGCGGCTAATAGCACAGATACGCAGTATTTT.

The chain has TRBV7-2 and TRBJ2-3; TRBD2 is a possible D gene (5 bases). The germline V gene has CDR1 SGHTA and CDR2 FQGNSA. The CDR3 is 13 residues long. V was pared by 3 bases and J by 7 bases, with 11 bases between. Here the CDR3 reads CASSFGIQNTQYF. CDR3 in DNA: TGTGCCAGCAGCTTCGGGATTCAGAATACGCAGTATTTT. Supplemented by reference TRBV7-2 and TRBJ2-3, the full variable domain reads GAGVSQSPSNKVTEKGKDVELRCDPISGHTALYWYRQSLGQGLEFLIYFQGNSAPDKSGLPSDRFSAERTGGSVSTLTIQRTQQEDSAVYLCASSFGIQNTQYFGPGTRLTVL.

This clone was counted only a few times. The V and J genes are TRBV6-2 or TRBV6-3 and TRBJ1-5; D might be TRBD1 (5 bases). The V gene's germline CDR1 is MNHEY and CDR2 SVGEGT. The CDR3 has 15 residues. Trimming removed 0 bases at V and 3 bases at J, with 9 bases between. CDR3 coding DNA: TGTGCCAGCAGTTACTCGGGCAGGGTCAATCAGCCCCAGCATTTT. Amino acids: CASSYSGRVNQPQHF.

The gene calls are TRBV5-1 and TRBJ2-2; no firm D call. V was pared by 4 bases and J by 8 bases, with 12 bases between. Germline values: CDR1 SGHRS, CDR2 YFSETQ. The CDR3 spans 13 residues. The DNA of the CDR3 is TGCGCCAGCAGCCTGGCTGTCTCGGGGGAGCTGTTTTTT. The encoded protein is CASSLAVSGELFF.

The sample holds a few counts of this clone. The CDR3 loop reads CSVEAPGGISYEQYF. The DNA of the CDR3 is TGCAGCGTTGAAGCCCCAGGGGGCATTTCCTACGAGCAGTACTTC. The V and J genes are TRBV29-1 and TRBJ2-7; 8 bases align to TRBD1. Trimming removed 1 base from V and 1 base from J; junction bases left unmatched: 6. The germline CDR1 and CDR2 sequences are SQVTM and ANQGSEA. CDR3 size: 15 residues.

The rearrangement joins TRBV5-1 to TRBJ2-1; D is undetermined. Looked up from germline, CDR1 is SGHRS and CDR2 is YFSETQ. The CDR3 is 15 residues long. V was clipped by 0 bases and J by 0 bases, with 7 bases between them. CDR3 sequence: CASSLGYSSYNEQFF. CDR3 coding DNA: TGCGCCAGCAGCTTGGGGTATAGCTCCTACAATGAGCAGTTCTTC.

The chain joins TRBV4-2 to TRBJ2-7; perhaps TRBD2 as D (7 bases). This CDR3 is 15 amino acids long. Germline lookup yields CDR1 LGHNA and CDR2 YNFKEQ. V lost 5 bases and J lost 3, with 17 bases in between. The CDR3 nucleotides read TGTGCCAGCAGCTCTGGCCGGGGGGCCCTCTACGAGCAGTACTTC. Amino acid sequence: CASSSGRGALYEQYF.

This clone turned up a few times. V gene TRBV5-5 combines with J gene TRBJ2-2, with TRBD2 as a possible D gene (5 bases). Germline CDR1 reads SGHKS; CDR2 reads YYEKEE (reference sequence). The length of the CDR3 is 13 residues. V was trimmed by 9 bases and J by 7 bases, leaving 16 bases between them. The DNA of the CDR3 is TGTGCCATCCAGAGGGAGTATGGCGGGGAGCTGTTTTTT. It encodes CAIQREYGGELFF.

Only one count was recorded for this clone. The rearrangement uses TRBV30 and TRBJ2-5, with D unclear. Germline CDR1 is GTSNPN and CDR2 is SVGIG (reference sequence). CDR3 length equals 12 residues. V dropped 5 bases and J dropped 5 bases, with 12 bases sitting between them. CDR3 DNA sequence: TGTGCCTGGTGCCGGGTTGCGGAGACCCAGTACTTC. It yields the protein CAWCRVAETQYF. Combining the CDR3 with reference TRBV30 and TRBJ2-5 gives the whole variable domain SQTIHQWPATLVQPVGSPLSLECTVEGTSNPNLYWYRQAAGRGLQLLFYSVGIGQISSEVPQNLSASRPQDRQFILSSKKLLLSDSGFYLCAWCRVAETQYFGPGTRLLVL.

This clone has a single count. The chain has TRBV28 and TRBJ1-2, with D uncertain. V was trimmed by 5 bases and J by 4 bases, leaving 11 bases between them. The germline V gene has CDR1 MDHEN and CDR2 SYDVKM. CDR3 length: 13 residues. CDR3 sequence reads: CASSEGRSYGYTF. In nucleotides, the CDR3 is TGTGCCAGCAGTGAGGGCCGTTCCTATGGCTACACCTTC.

The gene calls are TRBV6-5 and TRBJ1-2; 10 nucleotides match TRBD1. The germline gives CDR1 MNHEY, CDR2 SVGAGI. The CDR3 loop spans 13 amino acids. The trim removed 6 bases at V and 5 bases at J, leaving 3 bases unmatched. CDR3 DNA sequence: TGTGCCAGCAGCCGGGACAGGGGTTATGGCTACACCTTC. This encodes CASSRDRGYGYTF.

In regard to this clone: Other DNA sequences in this specimen translate into the identical CDR3. The V and J genes are TRBV18 and TRBJ1-1; D unresolved. The CDR3 extends over 13 amino acids. Germline V gives CDR1 KGHSH, CDR2 LQKENI. The V end was cut by 2 bases, the J end by 1 base, with 5 bases between. The CDR3 nucleotides are TGTGCCAGCTCACCAGGGCAGAACACTGAAGCTTTCTTT. Residues: CASSPGQNTEAFF.

This rearrangement joins TRBV5-6 to TRBJ1-2; 12 bases fit TRBD1. The CDR3 runs 13 residues. The trim removed 7 bases at V and 8 bases at J, leaving 6 bases unmatched. Germline V gene sequence: CDR1 SGHDT, CDR2 YYEEEE. The CDR3 reads CASGTGGAWGYTF. CDR3 DNA sequence: TGTGCCAGCGGGACAGGGGGCGCATGGGGCTACACCTTC.

Concerning this clone itself: A junction boundary mismatches the germline segment, possibly from a read error. The chain employs TRBV10-3 and TRBJ1-2; D possibly corresponds to TRBD1 (5 bases). Germline V gene data show CDR1 as ENHRY and CDR2 as SYGVKD. The CDR3 spans 14 residues. CDR3 DNA: TGTGCCATCAGTGGGGCAGGGCCTATCGGATCACCCATCTTC. Translated, it gives CAISGAGPIGSPIF.

This clone came up once. The V gene is TRBV6-5, the J gene TRBJ2-5, with a weak D call TRBD1 (6 bases). Trimming cost V 6 bases and J 5 bases, with 13 bases left between them. Germline V gene lookup returns CDR1 MNHEY and CDR2 SVGAGI. CDR3 length: 13 residues. The CDR3, as DNA: TGTGCCAGCAGCCACAGGGAAGCGGAGACCCAGTACTTC. Amino acids: CASSHREAETQYF.

The chain employs TRBV5-4 and TRBJ1-2; 12 nucleotides match TRBD1. The V gene end was trimmed by 4 bases and the J gene end by 7 bases; junction bases not matched to a gene: 8. Germline CDR1 reads SGHNT; CDR2 reads YYREEE (reference sequence). The CDR3 has 15 residues. The CDR3: CASSKERDRGLGYTF. In DNA, the CDR3 is TGTGCCAGCAGCAAGGAAAGGGACAGGGGGCTTGGCTACACCTTC.

The chain employs TRBV19 and TRBJ2-7; 7 bases line up with TRBD1. With V trimmed by 1 base and J by 9 bases, 27 bases remained unmatched. Germline values: CDR1 LNHDA, CDR2 SQIVND (reference sequence). The length of the CDR3 is 20 residues. The CDR3 protein is CASSIAINTRGQRQGVGQYF. In DNA, the CDR3 is TGTGCCAGTAGTATAGCCATCAACACGCGAGGTCAACGACAGGGCGTCGGGCAGTACTTC.

This sequence joins TRBV27 and TRBJ2-5; the D gene is possibly TRBD2 (6 bases). Trimming stripped 5 bases from V and 4 bases from J, with 14 bases between. From germline, CDR1 is MNHEY and CDR2 SMNVEV (reference sequence). The CDR3 runs to 14 residues. The CDR3 spells CASSPGLNGETQYF. The CDR3 DNA reads TGTGCCAGCAGTCCGGGACTGAACGGAGAGACCCAGTACTTC.